This T cell receptor (beta chain) appears in the sequencing data of a study of blood T cell repertoires in COVID-19. About the research overall: Both acute and convalescent COVID-19 samples were obtained from the United States, Italy and Spain. Sources were T cells, B-cell-depleted T cells, or PBMCs; the material itself was cDNA or gDNA.

Notes on this clone: Other DNA sequences in this specimen translate into the identical CDR3.

Study processing details: Nucleated cell number was recorded as an estimate derived from reference gene primer amplification. The protocol was immunoSEQ multiplex PCR, while the TCRdb copy is restricted to in-frame clones and leaves out a portion. That table gives V, J and clone size, and the DNA gave D and trimming. The table shows around 260,000 clones, with around 87% occurring only once. The germline V gene has CDR1 MGHRA and CDR2 YSYEKL. The CDR3 loop spans 15 amino acids. Trimming at V came to 0 bases and at J to 3 bases, leaving 2 bases not matched to a gene. This TCR was recovered from a woman aged 45-60 years with acute or convalescent COVID-19. This chain connects TRBV4-1 to TRBJ1-2; 9 bases are a match to TRBD1. The sequenced material came from peripheral blood. As DNA, the CDR3 is TGCGCCAGCAGCCAAGAGGGACAGGGTCACTATGGCTACACCTTC. Encoded protein: CASSQEGQGHYGYTF.